One TCR beta chain is described in this entry. The target of this receptor is not known. The sample holds no much larger clone one base away, and base qualities are not on file. The sample's treatment or condition label, decoded: live attenuated yellow fever vaccine strain. A standard Ficoll-Paque protocol was used to isolate PBMCs from peripheral blood. Dynabeads CD4 and CD8 positive selection kits were used to isolate the CD4 and CD8 T-cell fractions. TriZol was used to extract RNA from bulk PBMCs, CD4 and CD8 fractions, and dextramer-positive and dextramer-negative fractions. CDR1 and CDR2 (MNHEY, SMNVEV) derive from the germline V gene (reference sequence). The CDR3 holds 15 amino acids from the cysteine to the phenylalanine. Only CDR3 DNA is held: 45 bases, read in frame from base 1. Trimming takes 6 bases from V and 5 bases from J, and the germline ends sit 18 bases apart. These data come from a study of T cells after yellow fever vaccination (dated by TCRdb to about 2019). The study in broad terms: Libraries from fractions with low cell numbers were prepared with the SMART-Seq v4 Ultra Low Input RNA kit. To track T-cell clones before and after primary and booster YFV17D yellow fever vaccination, bulk TCR alpha and beta repertoires were sequenced longitudinally. The cohort comprised two healthy male donors, one aged 18 to 30 and one aged 30 to 39 years. Bulk PBMC replicates and cell subsets were isolated from blood drawn at multiple timepoints before and after both primary and secondary immunization.

The sequencing machine was an Illumina NovaSeq 6000. Synthesis of TCR cDNA relied on 5'RACE template switching, a step that introduced a universal primer site along with unique molecular identifiers. cDNA synthesis was primed from both the TCR alpha and TCR beta constant segments. Library amplification involved two PCR steps, and the second step added sample barcodes and sequencing adapters. Sequencing of the libraries was done on either Illumina HiSeq 2500 (2x100 bp) or NovaSeq (2x150 bp). In the original analysis: MIGEC was used to demultiplex reads and collapse the reads into UMI consensus sequences, and MiXCR was used for V(D)J alignment. Vaccine-responding clonotypes were identified with edgeR using replicate PBMC samples, with FDR below 0.01 and a log2 fold change above 5 up to day 15 being required. Each bulk clonotype was labeled CD4 or CD8 based on which sequenced repertoire, CD4 or CD8, contained the clonotype at higher abundance. TCRdb handled the public reads itself, with Q25 trimming in fastp and clone calling in MiXCR, and kept productive beta chains. All rows with the same CDR3 protein become a single entry with the most common DNA and genes. None of the V and J calls come from the authors' own analysis; TCRdb made them. Recorded for this sample are 150,000 to 200,000 distinct CDR3 sequences; around 8.5% of them occurred a single time. Together, the top ten hold approximately 35% of the sample.

On the study overall, not on this receptor specifically: FACS-sorted repertoires could contain abundant contaminating clonotypes from the bulk population, so computational filtering was required. After the booster, most of the clones that had expanded following primary vaccination were detected again (approximately 95% of CD4 and 80% to 90% of CD8), which suggests that memory was broadly maintained. Compared with the primary T-cell response, the secondary T-cell response was faster but weaker, reaching its peak on day 5 rather than on day 15. A small share of clonotypes was detected in both CD4 and CD8 compartments, with the overlap likely arising from convergent recombination. The study included only a couple of donors, which limits how far the findings can be generalized.

The V gene is TRBV27 and the J gene is TRBJ2-3; the D gene is perhaps TRBD2, on 6 matching bases. This specimen consisted of CD8+ T cells sorted from PBMCs, obtained 45 days after the yellow fever booster vaccination. The sequence was obtained from a man in his late teens or twenties who received the YFV17D yellow fever vaccine. The CDR3 here reads CASSLGLLLGDTQYF. The DNA reads TGTGCCAGCAGCCTGGGACTCCTGCTGGGAGATACGCAGTATTTT.